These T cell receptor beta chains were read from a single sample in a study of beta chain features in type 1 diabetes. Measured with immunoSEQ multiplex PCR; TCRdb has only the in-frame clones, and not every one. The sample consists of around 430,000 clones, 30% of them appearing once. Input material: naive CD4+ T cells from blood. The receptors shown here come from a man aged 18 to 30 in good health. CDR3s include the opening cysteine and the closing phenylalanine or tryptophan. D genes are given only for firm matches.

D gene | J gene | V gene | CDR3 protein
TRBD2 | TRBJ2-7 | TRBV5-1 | CASRWTSGSYEQYF
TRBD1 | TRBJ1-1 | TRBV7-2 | CASSLAGQQNTEAFF
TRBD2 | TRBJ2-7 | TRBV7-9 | CASSLRASGSMGSYEQYF
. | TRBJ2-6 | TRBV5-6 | CASYRAGANVLTF
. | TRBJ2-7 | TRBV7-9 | CASSQGIRGTLTYEQYF
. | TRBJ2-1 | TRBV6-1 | CASSDPRGGLNEQFF
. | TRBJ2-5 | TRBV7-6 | CASSLVYRAETQYF
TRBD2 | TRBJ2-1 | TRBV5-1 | CASTSGRALNEQFF
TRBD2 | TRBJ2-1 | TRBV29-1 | CSVVAGGVNEQFF
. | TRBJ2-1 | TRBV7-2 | CASSSQGGSYNEQFF
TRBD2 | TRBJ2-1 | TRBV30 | CAWSVPRAGDWGEQFF
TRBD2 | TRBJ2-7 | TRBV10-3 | CAISGLAGGQDEQYF
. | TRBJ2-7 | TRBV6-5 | CASSYKGSGYEQYF
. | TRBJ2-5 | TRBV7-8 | CASSLRLAGGETQYF
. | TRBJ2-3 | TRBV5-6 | CASSLEAPDTQYF
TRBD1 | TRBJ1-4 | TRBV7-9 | CASRGQTHVNNEKLFF
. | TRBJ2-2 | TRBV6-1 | CASSNRGELFF
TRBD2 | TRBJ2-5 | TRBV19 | CASQGLAGGPETQYF
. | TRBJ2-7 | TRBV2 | CASTRTSGTWYEQYF
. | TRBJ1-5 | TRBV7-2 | CASSTGGPWGSNQPQHF
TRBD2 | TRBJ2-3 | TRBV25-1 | CASRETSATDTQYF
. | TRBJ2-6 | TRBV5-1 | CASREGSFSGANVLTF
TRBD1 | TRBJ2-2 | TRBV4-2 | CASSPGGDAGELFF
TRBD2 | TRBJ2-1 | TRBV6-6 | CASSSQRAGEVDEQFF
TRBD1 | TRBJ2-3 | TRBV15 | CATSGTGGFRDTQYF
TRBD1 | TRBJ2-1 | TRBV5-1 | CASSSGQVYNEQFF
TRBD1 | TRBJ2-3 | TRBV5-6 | CASSLRQGTQYF
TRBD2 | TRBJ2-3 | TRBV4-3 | CASSHLGGGLVDTQYF
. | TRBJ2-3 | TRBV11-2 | CASRAPGDTQYF
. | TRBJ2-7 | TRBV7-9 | CASSLNSIF
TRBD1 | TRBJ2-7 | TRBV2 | CASGRDRTYEQYF
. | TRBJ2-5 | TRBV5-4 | CASSLGNGAQETQYF
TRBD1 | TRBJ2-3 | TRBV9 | CASSSGRGQGTDTQYF
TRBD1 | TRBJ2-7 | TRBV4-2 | CASSQDRGGVYYEQYF
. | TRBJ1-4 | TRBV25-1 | CASSDYGQYEKLFF
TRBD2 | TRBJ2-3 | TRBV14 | CASSPIGTSGPDTQYF
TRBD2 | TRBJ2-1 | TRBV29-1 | CSGGAGTSGIGGYNEQFF
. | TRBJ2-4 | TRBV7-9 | CASSLAAQGGIQYF
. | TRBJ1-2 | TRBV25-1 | CASSDYSIFNYGYTF
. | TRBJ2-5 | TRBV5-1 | CASSQEGTGETQYF
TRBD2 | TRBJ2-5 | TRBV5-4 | CASSLDAGDLGETQYF